The 9 T cell receptor beta chains below come from one sample, sequenced in a study of cytomegalovirus exposure and HLA in healthy donors. 13 Jbeta primers and 60 Vbeta primers were used for the PCR. The repertoire was sequenced with immunoSEQ multiplex PCR; TCRdb's copy has only in-frame clones and lacks some. The top ten clones hold approximately 5.1% of a sample with about 140,000 clones, around 80% of them seen once. The specimen sequenced was PBMCs. The receptors were gathered from a male donor in good health and CMV-seronegative.

This clone was detected only a few times. This chain connects TRBV28 to TRBJ1-1; D may be TRBD1 (5 bases). Germline V gene data show CDR1 as MDHEN and CDR2 as SYDVKM. CDR3 length equals 12 residues. Deletions cut 7 bases from V and 2 bases from J, with 8 bases between. CDR3 DNA: TGTGCCAGCAATCAGGGAAACACTGAAGCTTTCTTT. Amino acid sequence: CASNQGNTEAFF.

V usage is TRBV2 and J usage is TRBJ2-1; possible D gene TRBD1, 6 bases. V shed 4 bases and J shed 7 bases, with 17 bases lying between them. Germline V gene data show CDR1 as SNHLY and CDR2 as FYNNEI. There are 15 residues in the CDR3. CDR3 DNA sequence: TGTGCCAGCAGTGCAGGACAGTTTGGTGGGAATGAGCAGTTCTTC. Its translation is CASSAGQFGGNEQFF.

The gene calls are TRBV19 and TRBJ1-2; no reliable D call. V shed 7 bases and J shed 4 bases, with 16 bases lying between them. Germline lookup yields CDR1 LNHDA and CDR2 SQIVND (reference sequence). The CDR3 has 14 residues. Written as DNA, the CDR3 is TGTGCCAGTACACGGACTTCTCTCTTCTATGGCTACACCTTC. Encoded protein: CASTRTSLFYGYTF.

The V and J genes are TRBV7-2 and TRBJ2-7, with 7 positions matching TRBD1. V gave up 5 bases and J gave up 0 bases; unmatched junction bases: 4. From germline, CDR1 is SGHTA and CDR2 FQGNSA. This CDR3 contains 14 residues. CDR3 loop: CASSLQGSSYEQYF. The CDR3 DNA reads TGTGCCAGCAGCCTACAGGGGTCCTCCTACGAGCAGTACTTC.

The chain has TRBV11-2 and TRBJ2-5, with D tentatively TRBD2 (5 bases). Germline V lookup: CDR1 SGHAT, CDR2 FQNNGV. This CDR3 contains 15 residues. V gave up 6 bases and J gave up 5 bases, with 19 bases separating them. The CDR3: CASRHVRVGSETQYF. CDR3 sequence (DNA): TGTGCCAGCAGGCACGTGCGGGTCGGTTCGGAGACCCAGTACTTC.

This sequence joins TRBV15 and TRBJ1-1; no clear D gene. CDR1 and CDR2 from the germline V gene are LNHNV and YYDKDF (reference sequence). This CDR3 contains 14 residues. The V gene lost 6 bases and the J gene lost 0 bases, with 11 bases spanning the gap. The CDR3 DNA sequence: TGTGCCACCAGAGTGAGCGGGCTGAACACTGAAGCTTTCTTT. As protein: CATRVSGLNTEAFF.

Worth noting for this clone: Different DNA sequences within this sample yield the same CDR3. The chain employs TRBV7-2 and TRBJ1-2; D is ambiguous. The germline gives CDR1 SGHTA, CDR2 FQGNSA. This CDR3 has 13 amino acids. The V end was cut by 0 bases, the J end by 5 bases, with 7 bases between. The CDR3 loop is CASSLAGGYGYTF. CDR3 nucleotide sequence: TGTGCCAGCAGCTTAGCAGGCGGGTATGGCTACACCTTC.

This chain joins TRBV2 and TRBJ1-1; D ambiguous. Germline V CDR1 and CDR2: SNHLY, FYNNEI. Trimming shortened V by 4 bases and J by 2 bases, and 17 bases separated the two germline ends. CDR3 length: 16 amino acids. The CDR3, as DNA: TGTGCCAGCAGTGTGGGCAGCTTCCTGATCAACACTGAAGCTTTCTTT. It encodes CASSVGSFLINTEAFF.

V is TRBV23-1 and J is TRBJ2-1; D might be TRBD2 (5 bases). TRBV23-1 is known as an ORF, though its function is uncertain. Trimming removed 5 bases from V and 7 bases from J, with 12 bases in between. This CDR3 region has 13 residues. This chain's CDR3 is CASSSRSGNEQFF. The CDR3 bases are TGCGCCAGCAGTTCCCGATCGGGGAATGAGCAGTTCTTC.